The next 13 T cell receptor beta chains were all read from a single sample in a study of blood T cells in healthy people across ages. A second PCR, run for roughly 7 to 11 cycles, used a sample-barcoded 5' primer plus a J-beta primer mix. TCRdb reprocessed the 5' RACE reads via MiXCR and lists one record per CDR3 protein. This sample has roughly 1,700,000 distinct CDR3 sequences, with approximately 30% found just once. Input material: blood. Receptor source: a woman aged 25 to 39 in good health.

The rearrangement uses TRBV12-3 or TRBV12-4 and TRBJ1-4; TRBD1 agrees at 8 bases. Trimming cost V 7 bases and J 3 bases; bases outside gene matches: 4. This CDR3 has 14 residues. Here the CDR3 reads CASTTGGANEKLFF. In nucleotides, the CDR3 is TGTGCCAGCACCACAGGGGGGGCTAATGAAAAACTGTTTTTT.

Only one count was recorded for this clonotype. The V gene is TRBV28, the J gene TRBJ2-5, with 9 bases identical to TRBD2. CDR3 length: 16 residues. J lost 7 bases, V lost 6 bases, and 15 bases had no gene match. Germline V gene lookup returns CDR1 MDHEN and CDR2 SYDVKM. CDR3 nucleotide sequence: TGTGCCAGCAGGCTGGCTAGGCGGGGGGGCGGAGCGACCCAGTACTTC. This gives the protein CASRLARRGGGATQYF.

This clonotype was picked up a small number of times. V usage is TRBV2 and J usage is TRBJ2-1; 8 bases line up with TRBD2. J was trimmed by 3 bases and V by 1 base; bases with no gene match: 2. Per germline, CDR1 SNHLY and CDR2 FYNNEI. This CDR3 has 15 amino acids. Here the CDR3 DNA reads TGTGCCAGCAGTGAAGAGGCGGGGGGCTACAATGAGCAGTTCTTC. It specifies CASSEEAGGYNEQFF.

This clonotype was detected once. This chain uses TRBV28 with TRBJ2-3; D not resolved. From germline, CDR1 is MDHEN and CDR2 SYDVKM. The CDR3 contains 14 residues. Trimming left V 6 bases short and J 5 bases short, with 15 bases between. CDR3 DNA sequence: TGTGCCAGCAGGGAACCGGACCTCCGAGATACGCAGTATTTT. Protein sequence: CASREPDLRDTQYF.

This clonotype occurred a few times. At one end the junction does not follow the germline gene, possibly because of a read error. The chain combines TRBV10-3 with TRBJ2-7, with a tentative D call TRBD2 (7 bases). Germline V gene sequence: CDR1 ENHRY, CDR2 SYGVKD. The CDR3 is made up of 14 amino acids. CDR3 sequence reads: CAVSEKGGPYEQYF. For the CDR3, the DNA is TGTGCCGTCAGTGAGAAGGGGGGGCCCTACGAGCAGTACTTC.

This clonotype was seen repeatedly, ten times or more. The chain joins TRBV6-5 to TRBJ1-2, with 10 bases matching TRBD1. The CDR3 has 14 amino acids. Germline CDR1 is MNHEY and CDR2 is SVGAGI. The V segment lost 4 bases and the J segment 8 bases; nucleotides outside the gene matches: 7. CDR3: CASSLTGGRRGYTF. CDR3 in DNA: TGTGCCAGCAGTTTGACAGGGGGCAGGAGAGGCTACACCTTC.

As for this clonotype: The CDR3 carries no conserved terminal phenylalanine or tryptophan, so it likely arises from a read error. This chain uses TRBV6-6 with TRBJ2-7, with 9 bases that match TRBD1. The V gene end was trimmed by 6 bases and the J gene end by 7 bases; junction bases not matched to a gene: 16. CDR3 length: 16 amino acids. Germline CDR1 reads MNHNY; CDR2 reads SVGAGI (reference sequence). The CDR3 here is CASSQLAGTGQGEQYL. CDR3 sequence (DNA): TGTGCCAGCAGCCAGCTCGCCGGGACAGGGCAGGGAGAGCAGTACTTA.

The chain recombines TRBV20-1 with TRBJ2-1; 10 nucleotides align to TRBD2. The V gene end was trimmed by 6 bases and the J gene end by 6 bases; junction bases not matched to a gene: 11. The V gene's germline CDR1 is DFQATT and CDR2 SNEGSKA (reference sequence). CDR3 size: 15 residues. CDR3: CSAPPSGGAGNEQFF. For the CDR3, the DNA is TGCAGTGCCCCGCCCAGCGGGGGGGCTGGCAATGAGCAGTTCTTC.

V and J are TRBV6-6 and TRBJ2-5; the D gene is possibly TRBD2 (5 bases). The CDR3 spans 16 residues. V lost 0 bases and J lost 5, with 16 bases in between. In germline, CDR1 is MNHNY, CDR2 SVGAGI (reference sequence). This CDR3 reads CASSYSKVEGRETQYF. The CDR3 DNA reads TGTGCCAGCAGTTACTCGAAGGTTGAGGGAAGGGAGACCCAGTACTTC.

The V gene is TRBV11-3, the J gene TRBJ2-1; a possible D gene is TRBD2 (5 bases). Germline V gene lookup returns CDR1 SGHNT and CDR2 YENEEA. CDR3 size: 15 residues. Trimming shortened V by 5 bases and J by 8 bases, and 19 bases separated the two germline ends. The DNA of the CDR3 is TGTGCCAGCAGCAAAGTGGCGGGTGTGGGCTATGAGCAGTTCTTC. Translation gives CASSKVAGVGYEQFF. The whole variable domain, remainder taken from reference TRBV11-3 and TRBJ2-1, is EAGVVQSPRYKIIEKKQPVAFWCNPISGHNTLYWYLQNLGQGPELLIRYENEEAVDDSQLPKDRFSAERLKGVDSTLKIQPAELGDSAVYLCASSKVAGVGYEQFFGPGTRLTVL.

The chain carries TRBV27 and TRBJ1-2, with 9 nucleotides matching TRBD1. CDR1 MNHEY and CDR2 SMNVEV come from the germline V gene (reference sequence). V lost 5 bases, J lost 4 bases, and 5 bases stayed unmatched. There are 14 residues in the CDR3. The CDR3 spells CASSVGQGTYGYTF. Written as DNA, the CDR3 is TGTGCCAGCAGTGTGGGACAGGGTACCTATGGCTACACCTTC.

Only a few counts were recorded for this clonotype. The J gene is TRBJ2-3, the V gene TRBV7-2, with D possibly matching TRBD2 (6 bases). Germline lookup yields CDR1 SGHTA and CDR2 FQGNSA. The ends were cut back, 3 bases at V and 4 bases at J, with 17 bases in the middle. The CDR3 is 16 residues long. This chain's CDR3 is CASSLTGAHRADTQYF. The CDR3 nucleotides are TGTGCCAGCAGCTTGACGGGAGCGCATAGGGCAGATACGCAGTATTTT.

This clonotype was recorded many times. J is TRBJ1-2 and V is TRBV5-1; 8 nucleotides line up with TRBD1. Germline-derived CDR1 and CDR2 are SGHRS and YFSETQ. The CDR3 is 11 amino acids. The J segment lost 7 bases and the V segment lost 7 bases, leaving 3 bases of the junction unmatched. CDR3 in amino acids: CASGQGSGYTF. The CDR3 nucleotides read TGCGCCAGCGGACAGGGATCTGGCTACACCTTC.